This entry lists 32 T cell receptor beta chains sequenced from one sample in a study of shared clonotypes between healthy human individuals. Positive CCR7 selection of CD45RO-negative cells yielded the naive CD8 cells, and terminally differentiated effector memory CD45RA+ cells were excluded. Libraries were prepared by immunoSEQ multiplex PCR; TCRdb keeps only in-frame clonotypes and omits some of them. Found here are about 2.1 million clones, roughly 95% of them singletons; the top ten hold more than 1.5%. The material sequenced was naive CD8+ T cells from PBMCs. The receptors here all came from a man younger than 35 in good health. Some clones in this sample may be carry-over from other donors' samples.

The chain has TRBV15 and TRBJ2-3; D gene uncertain. Germline V gene sequence: CDR1 LNHNV, CDR2 YYDKDF (reference sequence). CDR3 length: 15 amino acids. The ends were cut back, 3 bases at V and 1 base at J, with 11 bases in the middle. The CDR3 is CATSSGLGGTDTQYF. For the CDR3, the DNA is TGTGCCACCAGCAGTGGATTAGGAGGCACAGATACGCAGTATTTT.

On this clone itself: Other DNA sequences in the same sample also yield this CDR3. The V gene is TRBV27, the J gene TRBJ2-3; the match to TRBD2 covers 12 bases. V shed 5 bases and J 5 bases; nucleotides not matched to a gene: 11. Germline values: CDR1 MNHEY, CDR2 SMNVEV (reference sequence). This CDR3 spans 17 amino acids. CDR3 loop: CASSIPRLAGEVDTQYF. For the CDR3, the DNA is TGTGCCAGCAGTATACCGCGACTAGCGGGAGAGGTAGATACGCAGTATTTT.

This clone showed up just once. The sample holds other DNA sequences that translate to the same CDR3. The chain is built from TRBV27 and TRBJ2-7; D may be TRBD2 (6 bases). The CDR3 sequence is 14 residues long. Germline loops: CDR1 MNHEY, CDR2 SMNVEV (reference sequence). V was pared by 0 bases and J by 2 bases, with 8 bases between. The CDR3 DNA reads as TGTGCCAGCAGTTTATCAGCGGGTGCCTACGAGCAGTACTTC. It translates to CASSLSAGAYEQYF.

V usage is TRBV7-9 and J usage is TRBJ1-1, with unresolved D. The CDR3 loop spans 16 amino acids. Trimming took 5 bases from V and 7 from J, leaving 23 bases between them. The germline V gene encodes CDR1 SEHNR and CDR2 FQNEAQ (reference sequence). CDR3 sequence (DNA): TGTGCCAGCAGCCCCCTCACGGTCCAGAAGAGGAGTGAAGCTTTCTTT. This codes for CASSPLTVQKRSEAFF.

The genes are TRBV6-1 and TRBJ2-5, with no clear D. CDR3 size: 13 residues. Between the trimmed V and J ends, which lost 5 bases and 13 bases, there was a span of 20 bases. The germline V gene encodes CDR1 MNHNS and CDR2 SASEGT. The CDR3 here is CASSKYRDPTTYF. CDR3 DNA sequence: TGTGCCAGCAGTAAATACCGAGACCCTACAACGTACTTC.

The chain joins TRBV4-3 to TRBJ2-3; D gene unclear. This CDR3 region has 16 residues. Germline assignment: CDR1 LGHNA and CDR2 YSLEER. Trimming left V 1 base short and J 1 base short, with 12 bases between. The CDR3 DNA reads as TGCGCCAGCAGCCAAGGGGTTAGGTCTCGCACAGATACGCAGTATTTT. It translates to CASSQGVRSRTDTQYF.

The chain joins TRBV7-8 to TRBJ2-5; 10 bases match TRBD2. Germline lookup yields CDR1 SGHVS and CDR2 FQNEAQ. CDR3 length equals 16 residues. V was clipped by 1 base and J by 4 bases; unmatched bases: 6. Written as DNA, the CDR3 is TGTGCCAGCAGCTTAGTCGTTTTAGCGGGAGGAGAGACCCAGTACTTC. It translates to CASSLVVLAGGETQYF.

This chain connects TRBV7-8 to TRBJ2-1, with D possibly matching TRBD2 (5 bases). V lost 1 base and J lost 7, with 11 bases in between. This CDR3 has 14 residues. Per germline, CDR1 SGHVS and CDR2 FQNEAQ. The CDR3 sequence is CASSLDGIINEQFF. CDR3 nucleotide sequence: TGTGCCAGCAGCTTAGACGGGATTATTAATGAGCAGTTCTTC.

Remarks on this clone: Other DNA sequences in the sample encode the same CDR3. V and J are TRBV7-7 and TRBJ2-1; the D gene is possibly TRBD2 (5 bases). The CDR3 is made up of 15 amino acids. Germline V CDR1 and CDR2: SSHAT, FNYEAQ (reference sequence). V lost 1 base and J 0 bases, leaving 7 bases between the germline ends. The CDR3, as DNA: TGTGCCAGCAGCTTAGATGGGAGCTCCTACAATGAGCAGTTCTTC. The encoded protein is CASSLDGSSYNEQFF.

The gene calls are TRBV6-1 and TRBJ1-2, with TRBD1 identical over 11 bases. The CDR3 length is 15 residues. J gave up 4 bases and V 9 bases, and 10 bases lay outside the gene matches. Per the germline V gene, CDR1 is MNHNS and CDR2 is SASEGT. CDR3 DNA: TGTGCCAGTCACCTCCGGGACAGGGGGACCTATGGCTACACCTTC. Protein sequence: CASHLRDRGTYGYTF.

A note on this clone: Other DNA sequences within the sample encode an identical CDR3. V usage is TRBV5-4 and J usage is TRBJ2-1; D is uncertain. This CDR3 is built from 11 residues. Germline loops: CDR1 SGHNT, CDR2 YYREEE (reference sequence). Deletions cut 0 bases from V and 6 bases from J, with 1 base between. CDR3: CASSLGNEQFF. CDR3 coding DNA: TGTGCCAGCAGCTTGGGCAATGAGCAGTTCTTC.

The V call is TRBV5-8, the J call TRBJ1-1; weak D call: TRBD1 (6 bases). The V end lost 2 bases, the J end lost 1 base, and 9 bases lay between the germline ends. Per the germline V gene, CDR1 is SGHTS and CDR2 is YDEGEE. The CDR3 runs to 14 residues. The CDR3 DNA reads as TGTGCCAGCAGCTTTTGGGGGCAGAACACTGAAGCTTTCTTT. This gives the protein CASSFWGQNTEAFF.

The chain uses TRBV11-3 and TRBJ1-1; 7 bases are a match to TRBD1. Germline assignment: CDR1 SGHNT and CDR2 YENEEA. V lost 4 bases and J lost 3; bases outside the gene matches: 5. The CDR3 is 14 amino acids. The CDR3 protein is CASSSGGEDTEAFF. CDR3 nucleotides: TGTGCCAGCAGCTCAGGGGGAGAGGACACTGAAGCTTTCTTT.

As regards this clone: The same CDR3 can be traced to other DNA sequences in this sample. V gene TRBV4-1 combines with J gene TRBJ1-1; TRBD1 matches at 9 bases. Germline values: CDR1 MGHRA, CDR2 YSYEKL. The CDR3 spans 14 residues. V was pared by 3 bases and J by 2 bases, with 1 base of the junction left unmatched. In DNA form, the CDR3 reads TGCGCCAGCAGCCAGGGACAGGGAAACACTGAAGCTTTCTTT. Protein product: CASSQGQGNTEAFF.

The chain uses TRBV9 and TRBJ2-1; 12 bases are shared with TRBD2. V dropped 3 bases and J dropped 4; count of bases not matched to a gene: 8. CDR3 size: 17 residues. The germline gives CDR1 SGDLS, CDR2 YYNGEE. This CDR3 reads CASSAQRLAGAYNEQFF. As DNA, the CDR3 is TGTGCCAGCAGCGCTCAGAGACTAGCGGGAGCTTACAATGAGCAGTTCTTC.

The V gene is TRBV6-1, the J gene TRBJ2-5, with TRBD1 as a possible D gene (5 bases). The CDR3 contains 16 residues. Germline lookup yields CDR1 MNHNS and CDR2 SASEGT. V was pared by 1 base and J by 5 bases, with 17 bases between. Here the CDR3 DNA reads TGTGCCAGCAGTGAAGTAGTGGGGCCGCGTTTTGAGACCCAGTACTTC. Residues: CASSEVVGPRFETQYF.

Of note for this clone: Its ends do not fully match the called genes, so a read error is possible. This sample also contains other DNA sequences that code for the same CDR3. The chain carries TRBV4-2 and TRBJ2-7; 8 bases are shared with TRBD1. The CDR3 is made up of 15 amino acids. Per germline, CDR1 LGHNA and CDR2 YNFKEQ. The CDR3 DNA reads TGTGCCAGCAGCCAAGATCGGACAGGGTCATACGAGCAGTATTTC. It is translated as CASSQDRTGSYEQYF.

The V call is TRBV5-1, the J call TRBJ2-5; 11 nucleotides agree with TRBD1. Germline lookup yields CDR1 SGHRS and CDR2 YFSETQ. V lost 3 bases, J lost 5 bases, and 3 bases stayed unmatched. This CDR3 is 14 amino acids long. CDR3 coding DNA: TGCGCCAGCAGCTGGACAGGGGGCAAGGAGACCCAGTACTTC. Its translation is CASSWTGGKETQYF.

This chain connects TRBV19 to TRBJ2-1; D call uncertain. The CDR3 extends over 11 amino acids. V was trimmed by 3 bases and J by 13 bases, leaving 10 bases between them. CDR1 is LNHDA and CDR2 is SQIVND in the germline V gene (reference sequence). The CDR3 sequence is CASSIGLFQFF. CDR3 in DNA: TGTGCCAGTAGTATTGGTCTATTTCAGTTCTTC.

V and J are TRBV7-9 and TRBJ1-5, with unresolved D. The germline V and J ends were trimmed by 4 bases and 2 bases, with 12 bases remaining between them. This CDR3 is 15 amino acids long. Germline CDR1 SEHNR, CDR2 FQNEAQ (reference sequence). The CDR3 DNA reads as TGTGCCAGCAGCTCCGAAAGTAGGGGCAATCAGCCCCAGCATTTT. Amino acid sequence: CASSSESRGNQPQHF. The full variable domain, rest sourced from reference TRBV7-9 and TRBJ1-5, is DTGVSQNPRHKITKRGQNVTFRCDPISEHNRLYWYRQTLGQGPEFLTYFQNEAQLEKSRLLSDRFSAERPKGSFSTLEIQRTEQGDSAMYLCASSSESRGNQPQHFGDGTRLSIL.

V gene TRBV11-3 combines with J gene TRBJ2-3, with D tentatively TRBD1 (5 bases). This CDR3 region has 15 residues. Germline CDR1 is SGHNT and CDR2 is YENEEA. Trimming cost V 5 bases and J 0 bases, with 12 bases left between them. The CDR3 DNA follows: TGTGCCAGCAGCCCAAGGACATCTAGCACAGATACGCAGTATTTT. It is translated as CASSPRTSSTDTQYF. The full variable domain, completed using reference TRBV11-3 and TRBJ2-3, is EAGVVQSPRYKIIEKKQPVAFWCNPISGHNTLYWYLQNLGQGPELLIRYENEEAVDDSQLPKDRFSAERLKGVDSTLKIQPAELGDSAVYLCASSPRTSSTDTQYFGPGTRLTVL.

This clone has a single count. This chain links TRBV30 with TRBJ2-5; D is perhaps TRBD1 (6 bases). Judging by the DNA end, TRBJ2-7 fits better; the J call may be wrong. This CDR3 contains 13 residues. Germline V gives CDR1 GTSNPN, CDR2 SVGIG (reference sequence). The CDR3 nucleotides read TGTGCCTGGGCAATTCAGGGGAAAGGCGAGCAGTACTTC. It encodes CAWAIQGKGEQYF.

This rearrangement joins TRBV28 to TRBJ2-7; a weak D match, TRBD2 (6 bases). V lost 4 bases to trimming and J lost 7 bases, with 26 bases between them. Per the germline V gene, CDR1 is MDHEN and CDR2 is SYDVKM. This CDR3 has 17 amino acids. CDR3 DNA: TGTGCCAGCAGTTCCCCCTCGGTTTTTCGGGGGATGGGGGAGCAGTACTTC. It codes for CASSSPSVFRGMGEQYF.

The V gene is TRBV9, the J gene TRBJ2-5; a possible D gene is TRBD1 (5 bases). The CDR3 is made up of 14 amino acids. The germline V gene has CDR1 SGDLS and CDR2 YYNGEE. With 3 bases removed from V and 4 bases from J, the gap between germline ends came to 13 bases. The DNA of the CDR3 is TGTGCCAGCAGCGGCAGGGTGCGTGGAGAGACCCAGTACTTC. Translation: CASSGRVRGETQYF.

This chain links TRBV9 with TRBJ2-5; weak D call: TRBD2 (5 bases). Looked up from germline, CDR1 is SGDLS and CDR2 is YYNGEE. The CDR3 totals 14 residues. V lost 2 bases and J lost 2, with 10 bases in between. The CDR3: CASSVNRDQETQYF. The DNA for the CDR3 is TGTGCCAGCAGCGTTAACCGGGATCAAGAGACCCAGTACTTC.

The V and J genes are TRBV2 and TRBJ2-7, with 7 bases fitting TRBD1. V shed 7 bases, J shed 4 bases, and the junction held 13 bases outside the gene matches. Per the germline V gene, CDR1 is SNHLY and CDR2 is FYNNEI. This CDR3 has 15 amino acids. The CDR3 loop is CASTPGQASGYEQYF. The DNA of the CDR3 is TGTGCCAGCACCCCAGGACAGGCATCGGGGTACGAGCAGTACTTC.

The genes are TRBV2 and TRBJ2-1, with 8 bases fitting TRBD2. Germline-derived CDR1 and CDR2 are SNHLY and FYNNEI. V lost 8 bases, J lost 2 bases, and 5 bases stayed unmatched. CDR3 length equals 14 residues. CDR3 region: CASRGRNTYNEQFF. Here the CDR3 DNA reads TGTGCCAGCCGCGGGAGGAACACCTACAATGAGCAGTTCTTC.

The chain joins TRBV5-6 to TRBJ2-7, with D hard to call. This CDR3 has 15 amino acids. The germline V gene encodes CDR1 SGHDT and CDR2 YYEEEE. V was clipped by 0 bases and J by 9 bases, with 19 bases between them. In DNA, the CDR3 is TGTGCCAGCAGCTTGGGTCTGCCCATCGGTGTAGGGCAGTACTTC. It yields the protein CASSLGLPIGVGQYF.

CDR3 in DNA: TGTGCCAGTAGCGCAACAGGGGTCGAGCAGTACTTC. Translating gives CASSATGVEQYF. The V and J genes are TRBV19 and TRBJ2-7; 7 bases align to TRBD1. This CDR3 is 12 amino acids long. Looked up from germline, CDR1 is LNHDA and CDR2 is SQIVND (reference sequence). The ends lost 6 bases at V and 6 bases at J; junction bases unmatched: 5.

The chain couples TRBV14 to TRBJ2-1; D is undetermined. Per the germline V gene, CDR1 is SGHDN and CDR2 is FVKESK. V was trimmed by 1 base and J by 6 bases, leaving 4 bases between them. This CDR3 has 12 residues. The CDR3 nucleotides read TGTGCCAGCAGCCAAGTGTTCAATGAGCAGTTCTTC. Protein sequence: CASSQVFNEQFF.

The chain has TRBV28 and TRBJ2-5; D uncertain. The CDR3 loop spans 13 amino acids. The V gene's germline CDR1 is MDHEN and CDR2 SYDVKM. Trimming took 5 bases from V and 2 from J, leaving 9 bases between them. The CDR3 nucleotides are TGTGCCAGCAGTCCAACTGCACAAGAGACCCAGTACTTC. Amino acids: CASSPTAQETQYF.

The CDR3 is CASREFRVSSGNTIYF. The CDR3 coding sequence is TGCGCCAGCAGGGAATTCCGGGTCTCCTCTGGAAACACCATATATTTT. The rearrangement joins TRBV10-2 to TRBJ1-3, with D hard to call. This CDR3 is built from 16 residues. V was clipped by 6 bases and J by 0 bases, with 15 bases between them. Germline V gives CDR1 WSHSY, CDR2 SAAADI.